The clone carrying this TCR beta chain has a single count. Its antigen is currently unknown. The CDR3 spans 15 residues. Germline V CDR1 and CDR2: LNHDA, SQIVND (reference sequence). V gave up 1 base and J gave up 5 bases; unmatched junction bases: 7. The PCR used 60 Vbeta and 13 Jbeta primers. The table came from immunoSEQ multiplex PCR; TCRdb's copy has only in-frame clones and leaves some out. The sample records 190,000 or so clones, under 85% being singletons. This specimen belongs to a study of cytomegalovirus exposure and HLA in healthy donors. Turning to the study itself: Genotyping showed 81% of 300 to 450 donors falling in the Caucasian-associated ancestry cluster.

Whole-study results and caveats: Most subjects had HLA-A and HLA-B alleles reportedly predicted accurately by TCR beta sequences.

The receptor's source is a man aged 45-60 years in good health and CMV-seronegative. What was sequenced was PBMCs. V and J are TRBV19 and TRBJ2-5; TRBD1 agrees at 7 bases. CDR3 in DNA: TGTGCCAGTAGTATAGGGCCGACAGGGATCGAGACCCAGTACTTC. It translates to CASSIGPTGIETQYF. Looking up the rest from reference TRBV19 and TRBJ2-5 gives the full variable domain: DGGITQSPKYLFRKEGQNVTLSCEQNLNHDAMYWYRQDPGQGLRLIYYSQIVNDFQKGDIAEGYSVSREKKESFPLTVTSAQKNPTAFYLCASSIGPTGIETQYFGPGTRLLVL.